This note documents a single T cell receptor (beta chain) sequence. The sample comes from a study of blood T cell repertoires in COVID-19. Study-level information: Sample material is recorded as cDNA or gDNA derived from T cells, B-cell-depleted T cells, or PBMCs.

The CDR3 has 15 amino acids. The germline V gene has CDR1 ENHRY and CDR2 SYGVKD. J was trimmed by 1 base and V by 7 bases; bases with no gene match: 5. Libraries were prepared by immunoSEQ multiplex PCR; TCRdb keeps only in-frame clonotypes and omits some of them. The table lists 110,000 to 150,000 clones, around three quarters of them singletons. The chain joins TRBV10-3 to TRBJ2-5, with TRBD2 matching over 11 bases. The TCR comes from a man aged 45-65 years with active or convalescent COVID-19. The specimen sequenced was peripheral blood. DNA for the CDR3: TGTGCCATCAACGGACTAGCGGGCCCCCAAGAGACCCAGTACTTC. Amino acid sequence: CAINGLAGPQETQYF.